A selection of T cell receptor beta chains follows, all from one sample in a study of blood T cell repertoires in COVID-19. Here immunoSEQ multiplex PCR was the method, and the copy in TCRdb shows in-frame clones only, minus some. This table holds over 55,000 clones, about 90% found once. Sample: peripheral blood. These receptors came from a man over 45 with active COVID-19. CDR3s include the opening cysteine and the closing phenylalanine or tryptophan. The order of the fields is V gene, D gene, CDR3 protein. The D gene is left open where the match is weak.

TRBV14 TRBD1 CASSQSGTGSSYLFYEQYF
TRBV6-4 . CASSDFGRGVYTF
TRBV2 . CASSDSDPRGYGYTF
TRBV2 . CASSEARRKDTQYF
TRBV1 . CTSSQVRREGREETQYF
TRBV5-6 TRBD2 CASSWVRSGGYGDNEQFF
TRBV18 TRBD1 CASSPGTGGSGNTIYF
TRBV10-2 TRBD1 CASISVGIGTGGADGNQPQHF
TRBV24-1 TRBD2 CATSDSSGSRDTQYF
TRBV6-1 TRBD2 CASSEPGTSGAQVF
TRBV27 . CASSLGSWNYEQYF
TRBV12-3/TRBV12-4 . CASSLTPNYGYTF
TRBV7-2 . CASSPRTRPTGEQYF
TRBV18 . CASRGNGEAQHF
TRBV7-6 . CASSRITMEGEQYF
TRBV4-2 TRBD1 CASSQDIGTGGFRGNQPQHF
TRBV7-3 TRBD2 CASSLTSGSGETQYF
TRBV20-1 . CSAPTNEKLFF
TRBV11-3 TRBD2 CASSLRTSGSDEQFF
TRBV27 . CASSPGGGYGYTF
TRBV6-5 . CASRATGGRNQPQHF
TRBV5-1 TRBD1 CASSTAGTGTGNTIYF
TRBV7-2 . CASSLVVSEQFF
TRBV6-6 . CASSYLTSGELFF
TRBV6-6 TRBD2 CASIMSGTVSYEQYF
TRBV19 . CASSVPGYEQYF
TRBV5-1 TRBD2 CASSLRASTGTSRTDTQYF
TRBV9 TRBD1 CASSVVRTGEETQYF
TRBV19 . CASINEAGDYGYTF
TRBV4-3 TRBD1 CASSQTGQSYEQYF
TRBV14 TRBD2 CASSLGLAGGLGETQYF
TRBV11-3 TRBD1 CASSLVQGVSEQFF
TRBV6-2/TRBV6-3 . CASSRVRAGFNQPQHF
TRBV15 TRBD2 CATSGVAGGNEQFF
TRBV5-4 . CASSLYGQPQHF
TRBV7-2 TRBD1 CASSLGTASYEQYF
TRBV2 TRBD1 CASTRQGARAEAFF
TRBV5-4 TRBD2 CASSRLAGDRHEQYF
TRBV19 TRBD2 CAVAGGTSGRTNEQFF
TRBV15 . CATSRYHQAMETQYF
TRBV28 TRBD1 CASSLPFGQGVGGYTF
TRBV24-1 . CATSVSTGLGYTF